This record looks at one T cell receptor (beta chain) sequence and its context. Its specificity is unknown. This sample was included in a study of CXCR3-negative and CXCR3-positive naive CD8 T cells. General observations from the study: Higher TRB CDR3 hydrophobicity marked CXCR3-positive naive cells relative to CXCR3-negative naive cells. Upon cryopreservation, CXCR3 expression partially decreased, and most assays used fresh PBMCs.

Through 5' RACE with UMI labels, the TRB cDNA libraries were prepared. TCRdb reworked the 5' RACE reads into one entry per CDR3 protein, no DNA. Its listing shows around 110,000 distinct CDR3 sequences. Germline-derived CDR1 and CDR2 are MDHEN and SYDVKM. This CDR3 region has 15 residues. What was sequenced was naive CXCR3+ CD8+ T cells from blood. Subset of the sample: CD45RO-CCR7+CD27+CD95- naive CD8+ T cells expressing CXCR3 (TNR3+). The clonotype comes from a human donor in good health. Some clones in this sample may be carry-over from other donors' samples. This chain connects TRBV28 to TRBJ2-1; TCRdb lists TRBD2, though no DNA is available to test this call. This chain's CDR3 is CASSSPALAGDEQFF.